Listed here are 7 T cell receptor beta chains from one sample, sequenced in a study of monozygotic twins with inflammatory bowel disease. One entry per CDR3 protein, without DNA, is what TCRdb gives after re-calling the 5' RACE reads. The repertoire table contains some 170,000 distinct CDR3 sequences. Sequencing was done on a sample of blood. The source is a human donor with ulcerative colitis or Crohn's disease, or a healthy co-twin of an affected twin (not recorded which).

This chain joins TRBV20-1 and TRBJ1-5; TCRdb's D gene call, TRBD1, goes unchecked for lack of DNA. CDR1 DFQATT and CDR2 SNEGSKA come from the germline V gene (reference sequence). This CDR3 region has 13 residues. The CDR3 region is CSARWGINQPQHF.

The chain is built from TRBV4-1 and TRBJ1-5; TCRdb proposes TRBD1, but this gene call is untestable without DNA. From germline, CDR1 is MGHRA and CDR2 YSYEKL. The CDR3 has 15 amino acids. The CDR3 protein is CASSQPGQGGQPQHF.

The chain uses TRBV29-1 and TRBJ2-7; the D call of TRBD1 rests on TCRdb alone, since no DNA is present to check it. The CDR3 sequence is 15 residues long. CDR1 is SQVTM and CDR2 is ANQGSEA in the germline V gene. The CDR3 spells CSVLLGQGRIHEQYF.

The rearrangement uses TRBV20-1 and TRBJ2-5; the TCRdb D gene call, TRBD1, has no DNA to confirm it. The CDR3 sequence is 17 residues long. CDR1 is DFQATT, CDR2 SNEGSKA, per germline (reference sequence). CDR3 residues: CSARRPSLLAEIETQYF.

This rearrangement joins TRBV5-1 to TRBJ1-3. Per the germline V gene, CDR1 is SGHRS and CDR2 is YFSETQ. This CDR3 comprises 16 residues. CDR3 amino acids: CASSLDGRNSGNTIYF.

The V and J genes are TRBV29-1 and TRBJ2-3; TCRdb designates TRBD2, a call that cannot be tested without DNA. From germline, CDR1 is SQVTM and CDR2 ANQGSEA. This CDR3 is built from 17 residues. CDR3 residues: CSVELTEGQIQTDTQYF.

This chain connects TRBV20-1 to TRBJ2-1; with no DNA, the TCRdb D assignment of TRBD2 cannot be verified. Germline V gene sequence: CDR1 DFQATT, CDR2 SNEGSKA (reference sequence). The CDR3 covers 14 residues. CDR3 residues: CSAGEREPYNEQFF.